This TCR beta chain appears in the sequencing data of a study of blood T cell repertoires in COVID-19. Study overall: Spain, Italy and the United States supplied samples that represented acute and convalescent COVID-19. From T cells, B-cell-depleted T cells, or PBMCs came the material, which was cDNA or gDNA.

V was clipped by 0 bases and J by 4 bases; unmatched bases: 8. The V gene's germline CDR1 is LGHNA and CDR2 YSLEER. This CDR3 has 17 residues. Authors' methods: Estimation of nucleated cell counts relied on the amplification of reference gene primers. Only in-frame clones appear in the TCRdb table, and some are missing; sequencing was by immunoSEQ multiplex PCR. The V and J calls and clone size were taken over from that table, and D and trimming were inferred from the DNA. This sample has about 140,000 clones, with about 80% found just once. Sequenced material: peripheral blood. This TCR was sampled from a human donor in a cohort sampled during active COVID-19. The chain has TRBV4-3 and TRBJ2-2; 7 bases align to TRBD1. DNA of the CDR3: TGCGCCAGCAGCCAAGATTGGGGGACAGTAGGCACCGGGGAGCTGTTTTTT. This codes for CASSQDWGTVGTGELFF.